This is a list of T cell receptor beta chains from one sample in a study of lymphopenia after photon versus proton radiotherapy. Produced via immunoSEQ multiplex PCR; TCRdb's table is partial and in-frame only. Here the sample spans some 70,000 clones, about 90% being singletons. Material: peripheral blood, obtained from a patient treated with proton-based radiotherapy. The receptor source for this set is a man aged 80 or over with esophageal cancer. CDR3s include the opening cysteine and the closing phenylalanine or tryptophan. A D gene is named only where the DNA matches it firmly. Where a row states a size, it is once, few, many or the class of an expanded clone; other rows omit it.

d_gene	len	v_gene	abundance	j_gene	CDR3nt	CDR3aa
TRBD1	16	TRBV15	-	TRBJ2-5	TGTGCCACCAGCAGACCCGGGACAGGGAACCAAGAGACCCAGTACTTC	CATSRPGTGNQETQYF
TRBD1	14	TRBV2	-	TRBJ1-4	TGTGCCAGCAGTATGACAGGGGGCGGTGAAAAACTGTTTTTT	CASSMTGGGEKLFF
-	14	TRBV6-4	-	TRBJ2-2	TGTGCCAGCAGTGAGGGTAGGAACACCGGGGAGCTGTTTTTT	CASSEGRNTGELFF
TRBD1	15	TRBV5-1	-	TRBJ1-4	TGCGCCAGCAGCTCACCGGACAGGGACCATGAAAAACTGTTTTTT	CASSSPDRDHEKLFF
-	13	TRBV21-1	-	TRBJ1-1	TGTGCCAGCAGCAAAGTAGTAATCGCTGAAGCTTTCTTT	CASSKVVIAEAFF
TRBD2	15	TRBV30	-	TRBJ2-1	TGTGCCTGGAGTAAAGCGGGAGGCGCGAACAATGAGCAGTTCTTC	CAWSKAGGANNEQFF
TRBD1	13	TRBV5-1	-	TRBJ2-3	TGCGCCAGCAGCTCAGGGGGCATAGATACGCAGTATTTT	CASSSGGIDTQYF
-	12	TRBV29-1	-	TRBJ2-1	TGCAGCGTTGAAGCCAATTACAATGAGCAGTTCTTC	CSVEANYNEQFF
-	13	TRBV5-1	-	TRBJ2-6	TGCGCCAGCACCAGGTCCGGGGCCAACGTCCTGACTTTC	CASTRSGANVLTF
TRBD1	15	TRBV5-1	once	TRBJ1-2	TGCGCCAGCAGCTTGGGTGGGACAGGAGACTATGGCTACACCTTC	CASSLGGTGDYGYTF
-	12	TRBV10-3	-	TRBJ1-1	TGTGCCATCGGACAGCTGGTCACTGAAGCTTTCTTT	CAIGQLVTEAFF
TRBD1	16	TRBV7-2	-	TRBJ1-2	TGTGCCAGCAGCCCACCCTACACAGGGGCTGTGAATGGCTACACCTTC	CASSPPYTGAVNGYTF
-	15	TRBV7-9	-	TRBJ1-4	TGTGCCAGCAGCTCAATGGGGAGACACTTCCTACCACTGTTTTTT	CASSSMGRHFLPLFF
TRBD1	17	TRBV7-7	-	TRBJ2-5	TGTGCTAGCAGCCCGGTGATATCAGGGGGCGCACGGGAGACCCAGTACTTC	CASSPVISGGARETQYF
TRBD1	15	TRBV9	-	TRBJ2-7	TGTGCCAGCAGCCCCCGACAGGGATTTTCCTACGAGCAGTACTTC	CASSPRQGFSYEQYF
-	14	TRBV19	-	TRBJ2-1	TGTGCCAGTAGTCCATACACCGGAGGAGGGGAGCAGTTCTTC	CASSPYTGGGEQFF
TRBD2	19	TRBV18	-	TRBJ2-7	TGTGCCAGCTCACTCCCCCCGGGACTAGCGGGAGATACCACCTACGAGCAGTACTTC	CASSLPPGLAGDTTYEQYF
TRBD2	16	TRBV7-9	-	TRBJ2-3	TGTGCCAGCAGCTTGACTAGCGGGAGTTATATAGATACGCAGTATTTT	CASSLTSGSYIDTQYF
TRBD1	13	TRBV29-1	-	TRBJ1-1	TGCAGCGCACAGGGGCAGGCGAACACTGAAGCTTTCTTT	CSAQGQANTEAFF
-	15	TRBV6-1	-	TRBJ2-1	TGTGCCAGCAACGAAAGCACCCTCTCCTACAATGAGCAGTTCTTC	CASNESTLSYNEQFF
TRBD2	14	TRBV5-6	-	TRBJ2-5	TGTGCCAGCAGCTCCCCCAGCGGGAGGGAGACCCAGTACTTC	CASSSPSGRETQYF
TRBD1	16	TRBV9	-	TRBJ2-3	TGTGCCAGCAGCGTAGGGGCAGGGGGCGGGGCAGATACGCAGTATTTT	CASSVGAGGGADTQYF
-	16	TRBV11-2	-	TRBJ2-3	TGTGCCAGCAGCTTAGAAAGGGGACTCATCACAGATACGCAGTATTTT	CASSLERGLITDTQYF
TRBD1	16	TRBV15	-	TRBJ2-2	TGTGCCACCAGCAGAGATCGGGTCTCCTTCGGACAGGGCCTGTTTTTT	CATSRDRVSFGQGLFF
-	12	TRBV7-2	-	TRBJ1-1	TGTGCCAGCAGCGATGACAGACGCGAGGCTTTCTTT	CASSDDRREAFF
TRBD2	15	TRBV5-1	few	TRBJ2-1	TGCGCCAGCAGCCAAAGGACTAGCGGGGACAATGAGCAGTTCTTC	CASSQRTSGDNEQFF
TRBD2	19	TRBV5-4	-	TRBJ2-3	TGTGCCAGCAGCTTGGGCCTAGCGGGGGGGCCTATGAGCACAGATACGCAGTATTTT	CASSLGLAGGPMSTDTQYF
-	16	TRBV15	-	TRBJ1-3	TGTGCCACCAGCAGAGACCCCTCTGGGTCTGGAAACACCATATATTTT	CATSRDPSGSGNTIYF
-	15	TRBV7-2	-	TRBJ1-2	TGTGCCAGCAGCGTCCTGACAAGGCCCGACTATGGCTACACCTTC	CASSVLTRPDYGYTF
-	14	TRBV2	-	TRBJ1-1	TGTGCCAGCAGTGGAAGAGGGGGGAACACTGAAGCTTTCTTT	CASSGRGGNTEAFF
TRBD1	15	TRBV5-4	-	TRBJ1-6	TGTGCCAGCAGCGAGAGACAGGGGCTTAATTCACCCCTCCACTTT	CASSERQGLNSPLHF
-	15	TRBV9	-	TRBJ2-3	TGTGCCAGCAGCGTAGTCGGGTCTAGCACAGATACGCAGTATTTT	CASSVVGSSTDTQYF
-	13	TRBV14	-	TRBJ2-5	TGTGCCAGCAGCCAGGATGTCAGCGGCCTCCAGTACTTC	CASSQDVSGLQYF
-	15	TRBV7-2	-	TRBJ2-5	TGTGCCAGCAGCTTATCGGGAAGCGGCCGAGAGACCCAGTACTTC	CASSLSGSGRETQYF
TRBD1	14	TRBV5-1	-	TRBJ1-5	TGCGCCAGCAGCCCGGACAGGGGTAATCAGCCCCAGCATTTT	CASSPDRGNQPQHF
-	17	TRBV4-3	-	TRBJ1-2	TGCGCCAGCAGCCAAGAAAGTATGGCAGGGGCTTTCTATGGCTACACCTTC	CASSQESMAGAFYGYTF
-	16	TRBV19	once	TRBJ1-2	TGTGCCAGTAGTATGGAGGCGGGACCTCTCTTCTATGGCTACACCTTC	CASSMEAGPLFYGYTF
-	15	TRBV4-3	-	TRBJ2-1	TGCGCCAGCAGCCAAGATAGGGTCTCCTACAATGAGCAGTTCTTC	CASSQDRVSYNEQFF
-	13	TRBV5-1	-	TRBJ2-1	TGCGCCAGCAGCGGAGGGTCATACAATGAGCAGTTCTTC	CASSGGSYNEQFF
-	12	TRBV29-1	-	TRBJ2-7	TGCAGCGTTTTGGACTACCTCTACGAGCAGTACTTC	CSVLDYLYEQYF
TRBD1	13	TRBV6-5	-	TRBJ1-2	TGTGCCAGCAGTATGCTACAGGGGAATGGCTACACCTTC	CASSMLQGNGYTF
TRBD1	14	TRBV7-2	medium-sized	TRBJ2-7	TGTGCCAGCGCGGACAGGGGGCGTATATACGAGCAGTACTTC	CASADRGRIYEQYF
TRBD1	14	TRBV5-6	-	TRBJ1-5	TGTGCCAGCAGCTTGGGGACAGGGCATCAGCCCCAGCATTTT	CASSLGTGHQPQHF
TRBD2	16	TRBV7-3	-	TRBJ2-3	TGTGCCAGCAGCCCGAGACTAGCGGGGGGCACAGATACGCAGTATTTT	CASSPRLAGGTDTQYF
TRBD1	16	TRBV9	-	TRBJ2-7	TGTGCCAGCAGCGTGACCCCCGGGACAGGGGTCTACGAGCAGCACTTC	CASSVTPGTGVYEQHF
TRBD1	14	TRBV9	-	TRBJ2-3	TGTGCCAGCAGCCCTGTACAGGGGGCAGATACGCAGTATTTT	CASSPVQGADTQYF
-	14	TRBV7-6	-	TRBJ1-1	TGTGCCAGCAGCTTAGCAGAGTTGAACACTGAAGCTTTCTTT	CASSLAELNTEAFF
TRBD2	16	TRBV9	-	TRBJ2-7	TGTGCCAGCAGCTCAGGGGGACTAGCGGGTCTTTACGAGCAGTACTTC	CASSSGGLAGLYEQYF
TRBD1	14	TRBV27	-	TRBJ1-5	TGTGCCAGCATGGACAGGGGAGTGGGCCAGCCCCAGCATTTT	CASMDRGVGQPQHF
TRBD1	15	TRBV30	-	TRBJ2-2	TGTGCCTGGAGTCATGGGACAGGGAGGACCGGGGAGCTGTTTTTT	CAWSHGTGRTGELFF
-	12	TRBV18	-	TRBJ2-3	TGTGCCAGCTCACTCCTCACAGATACGCAGTATTTT	CASSLLTDTQYF
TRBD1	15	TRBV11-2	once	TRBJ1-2	TGTGCCAGCAGCTTACGCTCCGGGACAGTCTATGGCTACACCTTC	CASSLRSGTVYGYTF